The rows below give T cell receptor beta chains drawn from one sample of a study of type 1 regulatory T cells. No antigen has been assigned to these receptors. MiXCR was run by TCRdb on the reads, yielding one entry per CDR3 protein. The sample includes tens of thousands of distinct CDR3 sequences, roughly 20% of them seen just once. Material: cultured type 1 regulatory T (Tr1) cells, either the whole culture or a sorted fraction (not recorded which). These TCRs come from a human donor in good health. Each CDR3 is given with its conserved first and last residue. Fields, in order: CDR3 protein, J gene, V gene, clone size. Clone size is shown for a subset of rows, as once, few, many or a class of expanded clone.

CDR3 protein: CSARGRLAFNEQYF
J gene: TRBJ2-7
V gene: TRBV20-1
clone size: few

CDR3 protein: CASSLTSGSYEQYF
J gene: TRBJ2-7
V gene: TRBV12-3/TRBV12-4
clone size: .

CDR3 protein: CASSSTGDNEQFF
J gene: TRBJ2-1
V gene: TRBV11-2
clone size: .

CDR3 protein: CASSRVAGDQETQYF
J gene: TRBJ2-5
V gene: TRBV7-3
clone size: .

CDR3 protein: CASLFTQWSVQPPGDGYTF
J gene: TRBJ1-2
V gene: TRBV21-1
clone size: few

CDR3 protein: CASSPVENTEAFF
J gene: TRBJ1-1
V gene: TRBV18
clone size: many

CDR3 protein: CSASFVGDGQFF
J gene: TRBJ2-1
V gene: TRBV20-1
clone size: .

CDR3 protein: CASSASWAGDYEQYF
J gene: TRBJ2-7
V gene: TRBV9
clone size: medium-sized

CDR3 protein: CASSRRGDRVTITEAFF
J gene: TRBJ1-1
V gene: TRBV5-1
clone size: .

CDR3 protein: CSPVGDPGRGYTF
J gene: TRBJ1-2
V gene: TRBV20-1
clone size: .

CDR3 protein: CAWSVQTITEAFF
J gene: TRBJ1-1
V gene: TRBV30
clone size: once

CDR3 protein: CASSLSGDQPQHF
J gene: TRBJ1-5
V gene: TRBV7-2
clone size: many

CDR3 protein: CASELAGVNEQFF
J gene: TRBJ2-1
V gene: TRBV7-9
clone size: .

CDR3 protein: CASSYARADNEQFF
J gene: TRBJ2-1
V gene: TRBV6-5
clone size: once

CDR3 protein: CASSLGDRESNYGYTF
J gene: TRBJ1-2
V gene: TRBV5-1
clone size: .

CDR3 protein: CATSREESPLGYTF
J gene: TRBJ1-2
V gene: TRBV15
clone size: few

CDR3 protein: CASSLAVGSHNEQFF
J gene: TRBJ2-1
V gene: TRBV7-8
clone size: .

CDR3 protein: CASSLEGRTQYF
J gene: TRBJ2-5
V gene: TRBV5-1
clone size: .

CDR3 protein: CASSFMLAGGDEQFF
J gene: TRBJ2-1
V gene: TRBV7-2
clone size: .

CDR3 protein: CASSGTGSGRTQYF
J gene: TRBJ2-5
V gene: TRBV9
clone size: .

CDR3 protein: CSAIEREDEQFF
J gene: TRBJ2-1
V gene: TRBV20-1
clone size: .

CDR3 protein: CSVTPQETQYF
J gene: TRBJ2-5
V gene: TRBV29-1
clone size: .

CDR3 protein: CASSRDSVNQPQHF
J gene: TRBJ1-5
V gene: TRBV27
clone size: few

CDR3 protein: CASASSGTSEQYF
J gene: TRBJ2-7
V gene: TRBV12-5
clone size: .

CDR3 protein: CSAPWIATNEKLFF
J gene: TRBJ1-4
V gene: TRBV20-1
clone size: few

CDR3 protein: CASSSTGTSGNEQYF
J gene: TRBJ2-7
V gene: TRBV5-1
clone size: few

CDR3 protein: CASSNPAGANYEQYF
J gene: TRBJ2-7
V gene: TRBV5-4
clone size: .

CDR3 protein: CAISVLAGVNEQFF
J gene: TRBJ2-1
V gene: TRBV10-3
clone size: few

CDR3 protein: CSAVLAASAKNIQYF
J gene: TRBJ2-4
V gene: TRBV20-1
clone size: few

CDR3 protein: CSAYRGRREKLFF
J gene: TRBJ1-4
V gene: TRBV29-1
clone size: few

CDR3 protein: CASSFETTGGEQFF
J gene: TRBJ2-1
V gene: TRBV12-3/TRBV12-4
clone size: few

CDR3 protein: CASSAIGGISEAFF
J gene: TRBJ1-1
V gene: TRBV6-1
clone size: .

CDR3 protein: CATGWVGDTQYF
J gene: TRBJ2-3
V gene: TRBV15
clone size: few

CDR3 protein: CASSLARPPKANYGYTF
J gene: TRBJ1-2
V gene: TRBV28
clone size: .

CDR3 protein: CASSTSAETQYF
J gene: TRBJ2-5
V gene: TRBV28
clone size: .

CDR3 protein: CASSPNPGDIQYF
J gene: TRBJ2-4
V gene: TRBV18
clone size: few

CDR3 protein: CASSPRGSTLGEQYF
J gene: TRBJ2-7
V gene: TRBV18
clone size: .

CDR3 protein: CASSRFTGELFF
J gene: TRBJ2-2
V gene: TRBV5-1
clone size: many

CDR3 protein: CASSPWATQETQYF
J gene: TRBJ2-5
V gene: TRBV19
clone size: .

CDR3 protein: CSVEVQGAGEQFF
J gene: TRBJ2-1
V gene: TRBV29-1
clone size: few